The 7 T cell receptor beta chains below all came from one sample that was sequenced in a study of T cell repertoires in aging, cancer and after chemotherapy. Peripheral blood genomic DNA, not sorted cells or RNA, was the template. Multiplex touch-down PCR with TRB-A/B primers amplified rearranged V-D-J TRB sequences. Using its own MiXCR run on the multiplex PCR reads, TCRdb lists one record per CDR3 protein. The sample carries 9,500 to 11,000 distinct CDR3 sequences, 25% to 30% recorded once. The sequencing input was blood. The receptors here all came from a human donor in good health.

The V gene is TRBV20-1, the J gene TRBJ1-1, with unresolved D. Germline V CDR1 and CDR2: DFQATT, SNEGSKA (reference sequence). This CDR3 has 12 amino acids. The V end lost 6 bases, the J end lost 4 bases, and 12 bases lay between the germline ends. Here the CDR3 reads CSAVEDGTEAFF. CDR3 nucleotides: TGCAGTGCCGTAGAGGATGGCACTGAAGCTTTCTTT.

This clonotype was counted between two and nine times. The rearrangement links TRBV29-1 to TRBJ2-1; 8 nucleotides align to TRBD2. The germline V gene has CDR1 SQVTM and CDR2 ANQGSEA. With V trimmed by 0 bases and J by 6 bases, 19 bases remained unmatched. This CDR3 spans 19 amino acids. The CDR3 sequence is CSVEDFLGLAGGPGNEQFF. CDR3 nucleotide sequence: TGCAGCGTTGAAGATTTCCTCGGACTAGCAGGCGGCCCCGGCAATGAGCAGTTCTTC.

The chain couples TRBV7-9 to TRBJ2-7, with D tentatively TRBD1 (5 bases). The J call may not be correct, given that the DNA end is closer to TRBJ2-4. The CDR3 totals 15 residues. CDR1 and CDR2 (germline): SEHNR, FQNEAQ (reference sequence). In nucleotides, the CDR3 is TGTGCCAGCAGCCTTACAGGTGTAGCCAAAAACATTCAGTACTTC. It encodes CASSLTGVAKNIQYF.

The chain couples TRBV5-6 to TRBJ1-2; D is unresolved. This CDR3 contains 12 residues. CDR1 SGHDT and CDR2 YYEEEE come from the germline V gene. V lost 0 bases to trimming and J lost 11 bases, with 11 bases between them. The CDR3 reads CASSLGLVWYTF. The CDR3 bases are TGTGCCAGCAGCTTGGGACTAGTATGGTACACCTTC.

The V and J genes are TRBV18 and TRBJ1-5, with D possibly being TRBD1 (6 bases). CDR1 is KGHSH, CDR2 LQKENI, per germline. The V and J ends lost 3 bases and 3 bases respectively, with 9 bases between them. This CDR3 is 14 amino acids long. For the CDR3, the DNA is TGTGCCAGCTCACCTCAGGGGACCAATCAGCCCCAGCATTTT. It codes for CASSPQGTNQPQHF.

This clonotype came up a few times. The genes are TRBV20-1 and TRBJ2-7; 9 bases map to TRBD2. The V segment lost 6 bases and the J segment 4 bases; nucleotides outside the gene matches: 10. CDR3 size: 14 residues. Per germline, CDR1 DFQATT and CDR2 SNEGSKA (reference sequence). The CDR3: CSALTGTSTYEQYF. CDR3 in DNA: TGCAGTGCCTTGACCGGGACTAGCACGTACGAGCAGTACTTC.

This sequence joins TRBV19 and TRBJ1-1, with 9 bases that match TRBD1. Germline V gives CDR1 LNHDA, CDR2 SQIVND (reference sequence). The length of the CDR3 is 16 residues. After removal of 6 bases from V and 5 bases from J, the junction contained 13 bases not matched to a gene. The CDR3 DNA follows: TGTGCCAGTAGGGACCCCCCCGGGACAGGGAGAACTGAAGCTTTCTTT. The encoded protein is CASRDPPGTGRTEAFF.